The present entry profiles one T cell receptor (beta chain) with its context. These data come from a study of T cell changes during pregnancy in multiple sclerosis. Profiling relied on immunoSEQ multiplex PCR, and the TCRdb table lists in-frame clones only, not all of them. The table lists some 100,000 clones, 90% to 95% of them singletons. This sequence was found in a female donor with multiple sclerosis, enrolled in a pregnancy study. Specimen: peripheral blood, collected before pregnancy.

CDR3 bases: TGTGCCAGCTCAACGAGGCGGGACAGCGAAGTCTATGGCTACACCTTC. Residues: CASSTRRDSEVYGYTF. J is TRBJ1-2 and V is TRBV18; 7 bases match TRBD1. The CDR3 extends over 16 amino acids. Trimming took 5 bases from V and 4 from J; bases not matched to a gene: 13. Germline loops: CDR1 KGHSH, CDR2 LQKENI.